This T cell receptor beta chain was recorded in a study of T cell repertoires in cytomegalovirus infection. About the study: Recently described HLA-C-restricted plus well-studied HLA-B-restricted CMV epitopes were used. The public TCR beta signatures pointed to both CMV infection and matching HLA type.

TCRdb reprocessed the reads via MiXCR and lists one record per CDR3 protein. The repertoire holds around 710,000 distinct CDR3 sequences, with just under 30% as singletons. Notes on the study in general: Frequencies of public TCR beta families were cumulated, and this identified carriers of CMV plus the relevant HLA. CMV-specific HLA-C-restricted TCR beta clonotypes dominated the ex vivo response.

The CDR3 covers 15 residues. J lost 6 bases, V lost 0 bases, and 5 bases had no gene match. Germline CDR1 and CDR2: LGHNA and YSLEER. Comment on this clonotype: Its antigen remains unknown.

The chain joins TRBV4-3 to TRBJ2-7, with TRBD2 matching over 10 bases. The clonotype was recovered from a human donor in good health (CMV status not recorded). Some clones in this sample may be carry-over from other donors' samples. Material: cultured CD8+ T cells from PBMCs, obtained from culture after CMV antigen stimulation. In DNA form, the CDR3 reads TGCGCCAGCAGCCAAGATTGGCTAGCGGGGGTCGAGCAGTACTTC. This codes for CASSQDWLAGVEQYF.